The 13 T cell receptor beta chains presented below share a single source sample, sequenced in a study of metastatic and nonmetastatic thyroid tumors. TCRdb re-clonotyped the PCR reads via MiXCR. This sample has 20,000 to 25,000 clones, with over 25% found just once. Patients had received no treatment of any kind before thyroid surgery. Sequencing was performed on tumor tissue. These receptor sequences come from a female donor with papillary thyroid cancer or a benign thyroid nodule (not recorded which). Some clones in this sample may be carry-over from other donors' samples.

This clone has only a few counts. The chain couples TRBV12-3 or TRBV12-4 to TRBJ2-5; tentatively, D is TRBD2 (6 bases). The V and J ends lost 7 bases and 3 bases respectively, with 15 bases between them. The CDR3 extends over 14 amino acids. The CDR3 coding sequence is TGTGCCAGCACCACTATCGGGGGTAAAGAGACCCAGTACTTC. This encodes CASTTIGGKETQYF.

The chain carries TRBV20-1 and TRBJ2-7; unclear D gene. Per the germline V gene, CDR1 is DFQATT and CDR2 is SNEGSKA (reference sequence). This CDR3 region has 13 residues. V lost 8 bases to trimming and J lost 0 bases, with 14 bases between them. This CDR3 reads CSTAGVDSYEQYF. CDR3 coding DNA: TGCAGTACGGCAGGCGTAGACTCCTACGAGCAGTACTTC.

V and J are TRBV7-3 and TRBJ2-2, with a tentative D call TRBD1 (6 bases). Per germline, CDR1 SGHTA and CDR2 FQGTGA. V shed 1 base and J shed 4 bases, with 10 bases lying between them. The CDR3 totals 15 residues. In nucleotides, the CDR3 is TGTGCCAGCAGCTTAAGAAGGGGGTCCACCGGGGAGCTGTTTTTT. Protein product: CASSLRRGSTGELFF.

This clone was seen more than once but under ten times. This chain uses TRBV12-3 or TRBV12-4 with TRBJ1-1, with D uncertain. The CDR3 spans 18 residues. The germline V and J ends were trimmed by 6 bases and 0 bases, with 23 bases remaining between them. CDR3 protein: CASSPSPLGSVLNTEAFF. The CDR3 nucleotides are TGTGCCAGCAGCCCCTCCCCTCTGGGGAGCGTTCTGAACACTGAAGCTTTCTTT.

The chain couples TRBV19 to TRBJ1-5; no firm D call. CDR3 length: 19 amino acids. V dropped 3 bases and J dropped 0 bases, with 21 bases sitting between them. Germline lookup yields CDR1 LNHDA and CDR2 SQIVND (reference sequence). In DNA form, the CDR3 reads TGTGCCAGTAGTATCCAATCATTTCCGAGGCCTTATAGCAATCAGCCCCAGCATTTT. Residues: CASSIQSFPRPYSNQPQHF.

The gene calls are TRBV6-5 and TRBJ1-3; 7 bases align to TRBD1. This CDR3 contains 15 residues. Looked up from germline, CDR1 is MNHEY and CDR2 is SVGAGI. With 7 bases clipped from V and 5 bases from J, the junction kept 11 bases outside the gene matches. The CDR3 reads CASISVTGSRNTIYF. CDR3 sequence (DNA): TGTGCCAGCATTTCCGTGACAGGGTCGCGAAACACCATATATTTT.

In its sample, this clone was seen a few times. The chain is built from TRBV12-3 or TRBV12-4 and TRBJ2-1; D ambiguous. V was pared by 6 bases and J by 7 bases, with 10 bases between. CDR3 length equals 12 residues. CDR3 residues: CASSLIGNEQFF. The CDR3 DNA reads TGTGCCAGCAGCCTGATTGGGAATGAGCAGTTCTTC.

This clone was recorded a few times. V is TRBV5-8 and J is TRBJ2-3; D remains unclear. From germline, CDR1 is SGHTS and CDR2 YDEGEE. The CDR3 runs to 15 residues. Deletions cut 0 bases from V and 2 bases from J, with 10 bases between. In DNA, the CDR3 is TGTGCCAGCAGCTTGGGGCGAACCTTCACAGATACGCAGTATTTT. Translation: CASSLGRTFTDTQYF.

This clone was observed a few times. A junction boundary mismatches the germline segment, possibly from a read error. The chain is built from TRBV28 and TRBJ2-7, with D hard to call. Germline CDR1 MDHEN, CDR2 SYDVKM. The CDR3 consists of 13 residues. CDR3 residues: CASSSYTTYDQYF. The CDR3 nucleotides are TGTGCCAGCAGTTCATACACGACCTACGATCAGTACTTC.

The chain joins TRBV7-8 to TRBJ2-1, with a tentative D call TRBD2 (6 bases). Trimming took 2 bases from V and 12 from J, leaving 20 bases between them. This CDR3 is built from 15 residues. Per germline, CDR1 SGHVS and CDR2 FQNEAQ. DNA for the CDR3: TGTGCCAGCAGCTTACTGGTAGCGGTGCGCCATGCGCAGTTCTTC. Translated: CASSLLVAVRHAQFF.

By share of the sample, this clone is medium-sized (0.01 to 0.1%). The rearrangement links TRBV27 to TRBJ2-5; 9 bases fit TRBD2. Germline lookup yields CDR1 MNHEY and CDR2 SMNVEV (reference sequence). CDR3 length: 15 amino acids. The V and J ends lost 2 bases and 3 bases, in that order; junction bases with no gene match: 4. The CDR3 coding sequence is TGTGCCAGCAGTTTAGCGGGGGGGCCCGAAGAGACCCAGTACTTC. This sequence encodes CASSLAGGPEETQYF.

By proportion, this clone is medium-sized. The chain joins TRBV6-1 to TRBJ1-1, with D tentatively TRBD1 (5 bases). The CDR3 has 11 amino acids. CDR1 is MNHNS, CDR2 SASEGT, per germline. Trimming stripped 3 bases from V and 10 bases from J, with 9 bases between. This chain's CDR3 is CASSDLGAAFF. The CDR3 nucleotides are TGTGCCAGCAGTGATCTTGGGGCAGCTTTCTTT.

The V gene is TRBV6-1, the J gene TRBJ2-2, with 9 bases aligning to TRBD2. CDR3 length equals 17 residues. Per the germline V gene, CDR1 is MNHNS and CDR2 is SASEGT. Losses at the gene ends were 5 bases for V and 5 bases for J; bases not matched to a gene: 12. CDR3 nucleotides: TGTGCCAGCAGTAGGACTAGCGTGGGGGGCACTACCGGGGAGCTGTTTTTT. Residues: CASSRTSVGGTTGELFF.